This is a list of T cell receptor beta chains from one sample in a study of blood T cell repertoires in COVID-19. Method: immunoSEQ multiplex PCR; TCRdb's copy keeps in-frame clones and lacks some. The profile covers around 460,000 clones, with around 90% appearing a single time and 0.7% to 1% taken by the ten largest. Sequenced sample: peripheral blood. Source of these receptors: a man aged 18 to 35 with COVID-19, enrolled during active disease. Both conserved end residues are part of each CDR3. The D gene is left open where the match is weak. Expanded clones get a size class; other rows say once, few or many, or leave the size out.

TRBV20-1	NA	11	TRBJ2-5	NA	TGCAGTGCTAGGGCCGTTAAGACCCAGTACTTC	CSARAVKTQYF
TRBV19	NA	15	TRBJ1-3	NA	TGTGCCAGTAGTACCTACTACCAGGGGAGAAACACCATATATTTT	CASSTYYQGRNTIYF
TRBV10-3	NA	16	TRBJ1-6	TRBD1	TGTGCCATCAGTGAGTCGACGGGACAGAAAAATTCACCCCTCCACTTT	CAISESTGQKNSPLHF
TRBV6-5	NA	14	TRBJ1-5	TRBD1	TGTGCCAGCAGCGACCCGGACAGGGGTCAGCCCCAGCATTTT	CASSDPDRGQPQHF
TRBV7-8	NA	13	TRBJ2-7	NA	TGTGCCAGCAGCTTCGCTCGGGAGTATGAGCAGTACTTC	CASSFAREYEQYF
TRBV2	NA	14	TRBJ2-1	TRBD2	TGTGCCAGCAGTGAAGGACTAGCGGGGGCGGAGCAGTTCTTC	CASSEGLAGAEQFF
TRBV5-1	NA	14	TRBJ2-7	TRBD1	TGCGCCAGCACCCCCGGGACAGGGAGTTACGAGCAGTACTTC	CASTPGTGSYEQYF
TRBV14	NA	13	TRBJ1-5	NA	TGTGCCAGCAGCCAATTCGGTAATCAGCCCCAGCATTTT	CASSQFGNQPQHF
TRBV3-1/TRBV3-2	once	15	TRBJ2-5	TRBD2	TGTGCCAGCAGCGGACTAGCGGGGTACCAAGAGACCCAGTACTTC	CASSGLAGYQETQYF
TRBV7-2	NA	18	TRBJ2-1	NA	TGTGCCAGCAGCTCAGCGCTTCCCCGGACTGCCCCCCGAAATGAGCAGTTCTTC	CASSSALPRTAPRNEQFF
TRBV7-9	NA	13	TRBJ1-2	TRBD1	TGTGCCAGCAGCCGACCAGGGGGGTTTGGCTACACCTTC	CASSRPGGFGYTF
TRBV9	once	15	TRBJ2-7	TRBD2	TGTGCCAGCAGCGGAAGCGGGGGGTCCCCCGACGAGCAGTACTTC	CASSGSGGSPDEQYF
TRBV6-5	NA	14	TRBJ2-3	TRBD2	TGTGCCAGCCTCCTAGCGGGGGCGGGAGATACGCAGTATTTT	CASLLAGAGDTQYF
TRBV6-6	NA	15	TRBJ1-6	TRBD1	TGTGCCAGCAGCCCAAGGACAGGGGGGAATTCACCCCTCCACTTT	CASSPRTGGNSPLHF
TRBV6-5	NA	15	TRBJ2-3	TRBD1	TGTGCCAGCAGTTACCGGACAGGGCTCGCAGATACGCAGTATTTT	CASSYRTGLADTQYF
TRBV18	NA	14	TRBJ1-1	TRBD1	TGTGCCAGCTCACCACTCGGACAGGGGACTGAAGCTTTCTTT	CASSPLGQGTEAFF
TRBV7-8	once	13	TRBJ1-1	NA	TGTGCCAGCAGCTCCGACCAGGGGCGGGAAGCTTTCTTT	CASSSDQGREAFF
TRBV7-9	NA	13	TRBJ1-1	NA	TGTGCCAGCAGCTTAGAAGCTAACACTGAAGCTTTCTTT	CASSLEANTEAFF
TRBV21-1	NA	16	TRBJ2-1	NA	TGTGCCAGCAGCAAATTAAGGGGCATTATTTACAATGAGCAGTTCTTC	CASSKLRGIIYNEQFF
TRBV2	NA	13	TRBJ2-1	NA	TGTGCCAGCAGCAAGACTGTGAACAATGAGCAGTTCTTC	CASSKTVNNEQFF
TRBV5-1	NA	15	TRBJ1-1	NA	TGCGCCAGCAGCGTCGGTTCGGTCATGAACACTGAAGCTTTCTTT	CASSVGSVMNTEAFF
TRBV7-2	NA	16	TRBJ1-5	NA	TGTGCCAGCAGCTTAGTGGGAGTGGGTAGCAATCAGCCCCAGCATTTT	CASSLVGVGSNQPQHF
TRBV15	NA	14	TRBJ2-7	NA	TGTGCCACCAGCAGAGCTTTTCTTACCTACGAGCAGTACTTC	CATSRAFLTYEQYF
TRBV6-5	NA	15	TRBJ2-2	TRBD2	TGTGCCAGCAGCCCGACTAGCGGGGGCACCGGGGAGCTGTTTTTT	CASSPTSGGTGELFF
TRBV9	NA	14	TRBJ1-1	NA	TGTGCCAGCAGCGGCCCGACAGTGAACACTGAAGCTTTCTTT	CASSGPTVNTEAFF
TRBV10-3	NA	15	TRBJ2-3	NA	TGTGCCATCTCGGCAGGGTCGCATTTGACAGATACGCAGTATTTT	CAISAGSHLTDTQYF
TRBV27	once	19	TRBJ2-1	TRBD1	TGTGCCAGCAGTGGCCTAACGGGACAGTTTTATTCCTCCTACAATGAGCAGTTCTTC	CASSGLTGQFYSSYNEQFF
TRBV5-4	NA	13	TRBJ1-1	NA	TGTGCCAGCTCCACCCAACAGTCACCTGAAGCTTTCTTT	CASSTQQSPEAFF
TRBV7-3	once	13	TRBJ2-1	NA	TGTGCCAGCAGCTTTGACAACTACAATGAGCAGTTCTTC	CASSFDNYNEQFF
TRBV2	NA	13	TRBJ2-1	NA	TGTGCCAGCTTTAGGGCCGGGATCGATGAGCAGTTCTTC	CASFRAGIDEQFF
TRBV11-2	NA	17	TRBJ2-2	NA	TGTGCCAGCAGCCGCGGGGGCGGGGGTTCGAACACCGGGGAGCTGTTTTTT	CASSRGGGGSNTGELFF
TRBV5-1	NA	14	TRBJ1-2	TRBD1	TGCGCCAGCAGCTTGACCGGGACAGCTGACGGCTACACCTTC	CASSLTGTADGYTF
TRBV27	once	16	TRBJ2-7	NA	TGTGCCAGCAGTCGATTCAAAGGGGGTTTCTTCTACGAGCAGTACTTC	CASSRFKGGFFYEQYF
TRBV2	NA	14	TRBJ1-1	TRBD1	TGTGCCAGCAGCGTACAGGGGCAGGGGACTGAAGCTTTCTTT	CASSVQGQGTEAFF
TRBV7-2	NA	17	TRBJ2-1	TRBD2	TGTGCCAGCAGCTTAATGCCGGGGACTAGCGGGTACAATGAGCAGTTCTTC	CASSLMPGTSGYNEQFF
TRBV27	NA	12	TRBJ2-7	TRBD2	TGTGCCAGCAGTCGCCGGGAGGGCGAGCAGTACTTC	CASSRREGEQYF
TRBV27	NA	15	TRBJ1-1	NA	TGTGCCAGCAGTTTATTCGGGGATTCTGGCACTGAAGCTTTCTTT	CASSLFGDSGTEAFF
TRBV28	NA	16	TRBJ1-2	NA	TGTGCCAGCGAGGGGGTAACACCAGGGGACGGGTATGGCTACACCTTC	CASEGVTPGDGYGYTF
TRBV21-1	NA	17	TRBJ2-5	NA	TGTGCCAGCGCCATCCAACGGGACAGGGTATTCGGAGAGACCCAGTACTTC	CASAIQRDRVFGETQYF
TRBV27	NA	16	TRBJ1-6	NA	TGTGCCAGCAGTTATCAGGGCGGTGGCAGGAATTCACCCCTCCACTTT	CASSYQGGGRNSPLHF
TRBV18	NA	13	TRBJ1-5	NA	TGTGCCAGCTCATCAACGGAGAATCAGCCCCAGCATTTT	CASSSTENQPQHF